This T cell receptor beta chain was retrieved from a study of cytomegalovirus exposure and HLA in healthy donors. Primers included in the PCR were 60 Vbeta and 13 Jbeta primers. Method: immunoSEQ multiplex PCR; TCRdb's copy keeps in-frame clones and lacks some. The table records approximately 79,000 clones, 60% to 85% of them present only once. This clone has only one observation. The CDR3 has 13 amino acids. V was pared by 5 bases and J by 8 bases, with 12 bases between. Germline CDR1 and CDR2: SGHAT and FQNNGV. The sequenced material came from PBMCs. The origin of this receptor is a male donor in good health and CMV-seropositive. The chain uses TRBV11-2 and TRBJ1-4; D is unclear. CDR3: CASSPPSREKLFF. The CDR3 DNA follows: TGTGCCAGCAGCCCCCCCTCACGGGAAAAACTGTTTTTT.